This entry features one TCR beta chain sequence. The antigen remains undetermined. The CDR3 runs to 19 residues. The germline gives CDR1 SQVTM, CDR2 ANQGSEA. The sample comes from a study of CXCR3-negative and CXCR3-positive naive CD8 T cells. Libraries of TRB cDNA were made by 5' RACE and carried UMIs. From the 5' RACE reads, TCRdb lists one entry per CDR3 protein and no DNA. This sample's clone table lists tens of thousands of distinct CDR3 sequences. Study-wide findings and caveats: In naive cells, CXCR3-negative and CXCR3-positive subsets had similar TRBV-TRBJ usage; memory cells differed. Relative to memory CD8+ cells, whose diversity was much lower, both naive subsets had comparably high diversity.

The rearrangement joins TRBV29-1 to TRBJ2-3; TCRdb's D call, TRBD1, is unchecked because there is no DNA. The clonotype originates from a human donor in good health. Some clones in this sample may be carry-over from other donors' samples. What was sequenced was naive CXCR3- CD8+ T cells from blood. Subset: CD45RO-CCR7+CD27+CD95- naive CD8+ T cells lacking CXCR3 (TNR3-). The CDR3 is CSWKQDSPWGQGFSDTQYF.